This is a list of T cell receptor beta chains from one sample in a study of blood T cell repertoires in COVID-19. The repertoire was sequenced with immunoSEQ multiplex PCR; TCRdb's copy has only in-frame clones and lacks some. The repertoire consists of roughly 250,000 clones, with roughly 84% occurring once and the leading ten covering around 9.2%. Material: peripheral blood. The receptor source for this set is a human donor in a cohort sampled during active COVID-19. CDR3s include the opening cysteine and the closing phenylalanine or tryptophan. The D gene is left open where the match is weak. Some rows have no size entry. The others give once, few or many, or a class for an expanded clone.

V: TRBV5-4
size: .
J: TRBJ2-4
D: .
CDR3: CASSLGGGPFSLAKNIQYF
DNA: TGTGCCAGCAGCTTGGGGGGAGGCCCCTTTTCTCTCGCCAAAAACATTCAGTACTTC

V: TRBV3-1/TRBV3-2
size: .
J: TRBJ2-7
D: TRBD2
CDR3: CASSPTPGTTPHEQYF
DNA: TGTGCCAGCAGCCCCACTCCCGGGACTACCCCCCACGAGCAGTACTTC

V: TRBV25-1
size: .
J: TRBJ2-6
D: .
CDR3: CASSGTRLFPSGANVLTF
DNA: TGTGCCAGCAGTGGAACCCGGTTATTTCCGTCTGGGGCCAACGTCCTGACTTTC

V: TRBV9
size: .
J: TRBJ2-1
D: .
CDR3: CASSVGPALTYNEQFF
DNA: TGTGCCAGCAGCGTAGGTCCAGCGTTGACCTACAATGAGCAGTTCTTC

V: TRBV11-3
size: .
J: TRBJ2-1
D: .
CDR3: CASSLSAGELNEQFF
DNA: TGTGCCAGCAGCCTGTCTGCGGGTGAGTTGAATGAGCAGTTCTTC

V: TRBV7-2
size: once
J: TRBJ2-1
D: .
CDR3: CASSLRPEEQFF
DNA: TGTGCCAGCAGCCTTAGACCGGAGGAGCAGTTCTTC

V: TRBV10-3
size: .
J: TRBJ2-4
D: TRBD2
CDR3: CAIKAGNKNIQYF
DNA: TGTGCCATCAAAGCGGGAAACAAAAACATTCAGTACTTC

V: TRBV10-3
size: .
J: TRBJ1-5
D: TRBD1
CDR3: CAITDLGDRGSSGVTESNQPQHF
DNA: TGTGCCATCACCGACTTGGGGGACAGGGGCTCCTCAGGTGTGACGGAAAGCAATCAGCCCCAGCATTTT

V: TRBV5-3
size: .
J: TRBJ2-5
D: .
CDR3: CARSLEPETQYF
DNA: TGTGCCAGAAGCTTGGAGCCAGAGACCCAGTACTTC

V: TRBV12-3/TRBV12-4
size: .
J: TRBJ1-1
D: TRBD1
CDR3: CASSLSGGTEAFF
DNA: TGTGCCAGCAGTTTGTCAGGGGGGACTGAAGCTTTCTTT

V: TRBV20-1
size: .
J: TRBJ2-3
D: TRBD2
CDR3: CSASPSGGATDTQYF
DNA: TGCAGTGCTAGTCCTAGCGGGGGGGCCACAGATACGCAGTATTTT

V: TRBV19
size: .
J: TRBJ1-6
D: TRBD1
CDR3: CASLGGVNNSPLHF
DNA: TGTGCCAGTTTAGGGGGCGTGAATAATTCACCCCTCCACTTT

V: TRBV5-1
size: .
J: TRBJ2-3
D: .
CDR3: CASSLAGDTQYF
DNA: TGCGCCAGCAGCTTGGCGGGAGATACGCAGTATTTT

V: TRBV2
size: .
J: TRBJ1-5
D: .
CDR3: CASRQGSTPQHF
DNA: TGTGCCAGCAGACAGGGAAGTACGCCCCAGCATTTT

V: TRBV28
size: .
J: TRBJ1-6
D: .
CDR3: CASALQVSYNSPLHF
DNA: TGTGCCAGTGCCTTACAGGTTTCCTATAATTCACCCCTCCACTTT

V: TRBV4-3
size: .
J: TRBJ1-4
D: .
CDR3: CASSPTQDGVEKLFF
DNA: TGCGCCAGCAGCCCCACACAGGACGGCGTTGAAAAACTGTTTTTT

V: TRBV3-1/TRBV3-2
size: .
J: TRBJ1-2
D: .
CDR3: CASMQGNYGYTF
DNA: TGTGCCAGCATGCAGGGCAACTATGGCTACACCTTC